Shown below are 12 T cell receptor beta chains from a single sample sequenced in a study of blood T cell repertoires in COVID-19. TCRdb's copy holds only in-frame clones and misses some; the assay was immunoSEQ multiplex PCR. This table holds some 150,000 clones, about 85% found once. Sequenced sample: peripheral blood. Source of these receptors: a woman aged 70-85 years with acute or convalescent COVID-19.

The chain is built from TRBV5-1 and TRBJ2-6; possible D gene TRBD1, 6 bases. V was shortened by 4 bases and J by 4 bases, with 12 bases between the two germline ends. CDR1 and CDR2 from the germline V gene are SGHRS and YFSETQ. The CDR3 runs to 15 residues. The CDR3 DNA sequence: TGCGCCAGCAGCGTGACAGGAACCGGGGCCAACGTCCTGACTTTC. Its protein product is CASSVTGTGANVLTF.

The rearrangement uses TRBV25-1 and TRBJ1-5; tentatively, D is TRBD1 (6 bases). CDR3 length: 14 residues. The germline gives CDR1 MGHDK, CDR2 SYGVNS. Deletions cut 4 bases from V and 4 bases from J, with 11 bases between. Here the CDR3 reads CASSAWGQNQPQHF. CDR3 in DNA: TGTGCCAGCAGTGCATGGGGACAAAATCAGCCCCAGCATTTT.

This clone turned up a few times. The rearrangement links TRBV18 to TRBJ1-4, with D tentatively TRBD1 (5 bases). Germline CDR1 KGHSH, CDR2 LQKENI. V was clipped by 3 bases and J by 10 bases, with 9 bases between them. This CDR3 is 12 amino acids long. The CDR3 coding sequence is TGTGCCAGCTCACCCGGACAAGGAAAACTGTTTTTT. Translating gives CASSPGQGKLFF. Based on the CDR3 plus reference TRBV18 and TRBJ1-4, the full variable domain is NAGVMQNPRHLVRRRGQEARLRCSPMKGHSHVYWYRQLPEEGLKFMVYLQKENIIDESGMPKERFSAEFPKEGPSILRIQQVVRGDSAAYFCASSPGQGKLFFGSGTQLSVL.

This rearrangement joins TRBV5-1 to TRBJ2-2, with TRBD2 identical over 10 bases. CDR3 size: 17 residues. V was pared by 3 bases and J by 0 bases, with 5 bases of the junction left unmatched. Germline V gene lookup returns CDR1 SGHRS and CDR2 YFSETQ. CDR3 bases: TGCGCCAGCAGCTCTTGGACTAGCGGCACGAACACCGGGGAGCTGTTTTTT. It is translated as CASSSWTSGTNTGELFF.

CDR3 sequence: CASSTTSQRGGSTDTQYF. As DNA, the CDR3 is TGTGCCAGTAGTACAACTTCCCAGCGGGGGGGCAGCACAGATACGCAGTATTTT. The chain is built from TRBV19 and TRBJ2-3; 10 bases align to TRBD2. Germline V gene sequence: CDR1 LNHDA, CDR2 SQIVND (reference sequence). V lost 4 bases, J lost 0 bases, and 10 bases stayed unmatched. The CDR3 contains 18 residues.

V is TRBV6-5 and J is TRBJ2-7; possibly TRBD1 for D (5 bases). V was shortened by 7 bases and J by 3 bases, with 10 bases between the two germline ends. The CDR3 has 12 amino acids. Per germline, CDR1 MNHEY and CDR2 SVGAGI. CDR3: CASTRTGYEQYF. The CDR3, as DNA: TGTGCCAGCACGAGAACAGGCTACGAGCAGTACTTC.

The CDR3 loop reads CASSRGDWRYQETQYF. The DNA for the CDR3 is TGCGCCAGCAGCAGAGGGGACTGGCGGTACCAAGAGACCCAGTACTTC. This rearrangement joins TRBV5-1 to TRBJ2-5; tentatively, D is TRBD2 (6 bases). Between the trimmed V and J ends, which lost 4 bases and 0 bases, there was a span of 16 bases. Germline CDR1 SGHRS, CDR2 YFSETQ. This CDR3 comprises 16 residues.

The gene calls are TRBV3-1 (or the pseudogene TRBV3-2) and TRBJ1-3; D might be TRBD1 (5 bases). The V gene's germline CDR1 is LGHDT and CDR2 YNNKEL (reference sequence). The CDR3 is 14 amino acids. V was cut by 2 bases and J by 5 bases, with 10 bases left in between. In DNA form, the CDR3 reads TGTGCCAGCAGCCAACAAAGACAGAGAAACACCATATATTTT. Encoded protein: CASSQQRQRNTIYF.

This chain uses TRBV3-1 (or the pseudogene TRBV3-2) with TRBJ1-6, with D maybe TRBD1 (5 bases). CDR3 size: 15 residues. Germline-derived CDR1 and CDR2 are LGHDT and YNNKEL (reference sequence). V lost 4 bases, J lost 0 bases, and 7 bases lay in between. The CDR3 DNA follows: TGTGCCAGCAGCCGGACATTCTCCTATAATTCACCCCTCCACTTT. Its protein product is CASSRTFSYNSPLHF.

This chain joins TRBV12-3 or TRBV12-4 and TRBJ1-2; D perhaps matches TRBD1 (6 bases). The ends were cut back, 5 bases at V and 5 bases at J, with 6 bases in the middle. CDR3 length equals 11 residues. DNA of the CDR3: TGTGCCAGCAGTGGACAGTATGGCTACACCTTC. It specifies CASSGQYGYTF.

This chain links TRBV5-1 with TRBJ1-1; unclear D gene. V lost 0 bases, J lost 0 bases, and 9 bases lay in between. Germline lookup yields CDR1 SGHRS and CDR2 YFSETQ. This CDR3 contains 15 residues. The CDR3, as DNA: TGCGCCAGCAGCTTGGGTGACACCGTGAACACTGAAGCTTTCTTT. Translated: CASSLGDTVNTEAFF. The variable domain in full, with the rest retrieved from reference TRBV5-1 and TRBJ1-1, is KAGVTQTPRYLIKTRGQQVTLSCSPISGHRSVSWYQQTPGQGLQFLFEYFSETQRNKGNFPGRFSGRQFSNSRSEMNVSTLELGDSALYLCASSLGDTVNTEAFFGQGTRLTVV.

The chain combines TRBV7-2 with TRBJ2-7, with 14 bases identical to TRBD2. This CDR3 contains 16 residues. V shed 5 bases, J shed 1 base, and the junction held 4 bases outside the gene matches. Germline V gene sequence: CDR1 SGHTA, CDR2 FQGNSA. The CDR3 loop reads CASSPGTSGGSYEQYV. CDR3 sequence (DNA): TGTGCCAGCAGCCCCGGGACTAGCGGGGGTTCCTACGAGCAGTACGTC.